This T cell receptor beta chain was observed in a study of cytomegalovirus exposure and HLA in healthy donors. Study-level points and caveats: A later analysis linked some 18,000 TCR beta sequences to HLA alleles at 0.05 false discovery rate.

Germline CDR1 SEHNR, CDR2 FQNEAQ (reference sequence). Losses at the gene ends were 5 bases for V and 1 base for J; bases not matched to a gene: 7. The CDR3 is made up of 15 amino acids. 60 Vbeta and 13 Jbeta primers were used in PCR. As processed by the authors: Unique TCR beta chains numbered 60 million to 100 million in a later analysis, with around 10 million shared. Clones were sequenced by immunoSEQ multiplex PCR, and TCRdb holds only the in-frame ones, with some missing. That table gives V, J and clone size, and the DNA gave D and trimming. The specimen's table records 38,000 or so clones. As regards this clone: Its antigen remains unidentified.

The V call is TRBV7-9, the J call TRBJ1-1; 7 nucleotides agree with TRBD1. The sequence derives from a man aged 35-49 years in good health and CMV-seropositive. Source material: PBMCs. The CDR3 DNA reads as TGTGCCAGCAGCACCCGGACAGGAGGGAACACTGAAGCTTTCTTT. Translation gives CASSTRTGGNTEAFF.